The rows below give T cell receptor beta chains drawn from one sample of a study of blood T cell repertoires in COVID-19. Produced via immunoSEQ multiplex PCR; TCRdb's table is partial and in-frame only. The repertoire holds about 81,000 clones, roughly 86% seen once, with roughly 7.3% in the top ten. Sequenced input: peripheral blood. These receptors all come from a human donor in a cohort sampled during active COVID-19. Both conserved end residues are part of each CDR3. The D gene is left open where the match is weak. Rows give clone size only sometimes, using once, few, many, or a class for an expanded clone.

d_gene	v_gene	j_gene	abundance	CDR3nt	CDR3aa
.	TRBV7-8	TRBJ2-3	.	TGTGCCAGCAGCCCAGCCCCAGGAAAATTGTGGTATTTT	CASSPAPGKLWYF
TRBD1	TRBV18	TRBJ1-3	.	TGTGCCAGCTCACCAAAGACAGGGGCAGGGATCACCATATATTTT	CASSPKTGAGITIYF
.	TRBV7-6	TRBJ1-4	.	TGTGCCAGCAGCTTAGTCCCCCGGCAGGGGCCTAATGAAAAACTGTTTTTT	CASSLVPRQGPNEKLFF
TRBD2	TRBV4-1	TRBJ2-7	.	TGCGCCAGCAGCCCACTAGCGGGGGCTCCCTACGAGCAGTACTTC	CASSPLAGAPYEQYF
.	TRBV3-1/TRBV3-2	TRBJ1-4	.	TGTGCCAGCACTCGCAAGTACGGAGTTAATGAAAAACTGTTTTTT	CASTRKYGVNEKLFF
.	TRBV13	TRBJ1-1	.	TGTGCCAGCAGCTTTGGGGGGTTCGAGGCTTTCTTT	CASSFGGFEAFF
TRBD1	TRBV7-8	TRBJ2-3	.	TGTGCCAGCAGCTTAGTGTCGGGACAGGGACCAGATACGCAGTATTTT	CASSLVSGQGPDTQYF
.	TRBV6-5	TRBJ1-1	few	TGTGCCAGCAGTTACTCGGGCGAAAGCACGGCTTTCTTT	CASSYSGESTAFF
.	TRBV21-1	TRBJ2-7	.	TGTGCCAGCAGCAAAGAGCCGGGTATGTTGAGCGAGCAGTACTTC	CASSKEPGMLSEQYF
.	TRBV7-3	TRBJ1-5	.	TGTGCCAGCAGCCCGGACAGTGAGCAGCCCCAGCATTTT	CASSPDSEQPQHF
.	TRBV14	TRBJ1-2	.	TGTGCCAGCAGCCCTCTAGACAGGAATGGCTACACCTTC	CASSPLDRNGYTF
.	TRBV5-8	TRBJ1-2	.	TGTGCCAGCAGCTTGAAGACAGGCTACTATGGCTACACCTTC	CASSLKTGYYGYTF
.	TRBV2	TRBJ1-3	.	TGTGCCAGCAGGGACCAGGGGAATGTGAGAGGAAACACCATATATTTT	CASRDQGNVRGNTIYF
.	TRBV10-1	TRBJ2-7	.	TGCGCCAGCGGGGTGGCAGCCGAGGGCGAGCAGTACTTC	CASGVAAEGEQYF
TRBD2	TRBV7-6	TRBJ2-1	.	TGTGCCAGCAGCCAAACTAGCGGCCTCTCCTACAATGAGCAGTTCTTC	CASSQTSGLSYNEQFF
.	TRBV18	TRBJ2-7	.	TGTGCCAGCTCACCATGGACAGAGGGCTACGAGCAGTACTTC	CASSPWTEGYEQYF
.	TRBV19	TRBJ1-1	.	TGTGCCAGTATGTGGGGGGGCACTGAAGCTTTCTTT	CASMWGGTEAFF
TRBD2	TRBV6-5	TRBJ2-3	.	TGTGCCAGCACTGGAAGCGGGGGCACAGATACGCAGTATTTT	CASTGSGGTDTQYF
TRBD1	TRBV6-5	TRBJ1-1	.	TGTGCCAGCACCGTGGACAGGGGGACTGAAGCTTTCTTT	CASTVDRGTEAFF
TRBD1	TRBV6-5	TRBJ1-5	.	TGTGCCAGCAGGGCACAGGGGACTAATCAGCCCCAGCATTTT	CASRAQGTNQPQHF
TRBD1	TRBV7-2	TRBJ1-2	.	TGTGCCAGCAGCCCGACGACAGGGGTCGGTGGCTACACCTTC	CASSPTTGVGGYTF
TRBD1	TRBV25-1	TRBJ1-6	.	TGTGCCAGCAGTGATGCGACAGGGGGCCAACATTCACCCCTCCACTTT	CASSDATGGQHSPLHF
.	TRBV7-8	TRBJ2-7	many	TGTGCCAGCAGCTTAGAAGGGGGGGGAATTTACGAGCAGTACTTC	CASSLEGGGIYEQYF
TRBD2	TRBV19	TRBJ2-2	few	TGTGCCAGTAGCGCGGGGGCCGGGGAGCTGTTTTTT	CASSAGAGELFF
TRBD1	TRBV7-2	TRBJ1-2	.	TGTGCCAGCAGCTTGGAGGGGACAGGGCCCTATTATGGCTACACCTTC	CASSLEGTGPYYGYTF
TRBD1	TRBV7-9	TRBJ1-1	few	TGTGCCAGCAGCTTAGGGGGGACAGGCGGTGAAGCTTTCTTT	CASSLGGTGGEAFF
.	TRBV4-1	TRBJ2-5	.	TGCGCCAGCAGCCAAGGTAGTAGCGGATCCCAAGAGACCCAGTACTTC	CASSQGSSGSQETQYF
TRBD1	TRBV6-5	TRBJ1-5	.	TGTGCCAGCAGTCAGACGGGACAGGTTCAGCCCCAGCATTTT	CASSQTGQVQPQHF
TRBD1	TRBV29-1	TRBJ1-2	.	TGCAGCGCCCCGGACAGGGGGTCCTCTAACTATGGCTACACCTTC	CSAPDRGSSNYGYTF
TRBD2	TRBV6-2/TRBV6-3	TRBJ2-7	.	TGTGCCAGCAGTTACTACGGTAGCGGGAGGAACGAGCAGTACTTC	CASSYYGSGRNEQYF
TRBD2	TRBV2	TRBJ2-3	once	TGTGCCAGCAGTAACCGGGGACTAGCCCACACAGATACGCAGTATTTT	CASSNRGLAHTDTQYF
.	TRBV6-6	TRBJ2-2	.	TGTGCCAGCACTCCCCGTGGAGGGGACACCGGGGAGCTGTTTTTT	CASTPRGGDTGELFF
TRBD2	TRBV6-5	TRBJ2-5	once	TGTGCCAGCAGATCTAGCGGGGGAAACCAAGAGACCCAGTACTTC	CASRSSGGNQETQYF
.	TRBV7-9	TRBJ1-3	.	TGTGCCAGCAGCCCACATGGAAACACCATATATTTT	CASSPHGNTIYF
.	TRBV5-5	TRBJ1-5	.	TGTGCCAGCAGCCCGGGCGGGGGGGGCAATCAGCCCCAGCATTTT	CASSPGGGGNQPQHF
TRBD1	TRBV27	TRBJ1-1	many	TGTGCCAGCAGTTTTTCGAGGGGGCGCGAAGCTTTCTTT	CASSFSRGREAFF
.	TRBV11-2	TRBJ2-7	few	TGTGCCAGCAGCTTCGGTCCCTACGAGCAGTACTTC	CASSFGPYEQYF
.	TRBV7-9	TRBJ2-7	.	TGTGCCAGCAGTCTCTCAGGGGTAGAGCAGTACTTC	CASSLSGVEQYF
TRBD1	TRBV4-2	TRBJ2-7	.	TGTGCCAGCAGCCAAGAGGACAGGGGATCGTACGAGCAGTACTTC	CASSQEDRGSYEQYF
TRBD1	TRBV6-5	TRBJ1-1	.	TGTGCCAGCAGTTCACCGGGACAGTGGACTGAAGCTTTCTTT	CASSSPGQWTEAFF
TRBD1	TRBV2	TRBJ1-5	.	TGTGCCAGCAGTGGGCATACAGGGGGCCGCAATCAGCCCCAGCATTTT	CASSGHTGGRNQPQHF
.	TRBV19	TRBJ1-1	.	TGTGCCAGTGAGCGGGCAGCTGAAGCTTTCTTT	CASERAAEAFF
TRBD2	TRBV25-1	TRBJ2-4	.	TGTGCCAGCACCTCGAGTAGCGGGGGGACCCATGGCAAAAACATTCAGTACTTC	CASTSSSGGTHGKNIQYF
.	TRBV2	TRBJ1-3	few	TGTGCCAGCAGTTCCCAGATTGGAAACACCATATATTTT	CASSSQIGNTIYF
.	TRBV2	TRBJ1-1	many	TGTGCCAGCACAGGGGTTCGGGGAGCTTTCTTT	CASTGVRGAFF
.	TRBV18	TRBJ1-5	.	TGTGCCAGCTCACCCGGGAATGGCAATCAGCCCCAGCATTTT	CASSPGNGNQPQHF
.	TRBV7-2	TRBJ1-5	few	TGTGCCAGCAGCCGACAGCGTAATCAGCCCCAGCATTTT	CASSRQRNQPQHF
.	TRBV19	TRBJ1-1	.	TGTGCCAGTAGTATAGCATGGAGTACCGCTGAAGCTTTCTTT	CASSIAWSTAEAFF
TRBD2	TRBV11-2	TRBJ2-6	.	TGTGCCAGCAGCCCAAGGACTAGCGGGGGCCTCTCTGGGGCCAACGTCCTGACTTTC	CASSPRTSGGLSGANVLTF
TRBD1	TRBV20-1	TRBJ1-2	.	TGCAGTGGGGGGACAGCCACCTTC	CSGGTATF
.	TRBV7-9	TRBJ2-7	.	TGTGCCAGCAGCTTGCCAGGATTCTACGAGCAGTACTTC	CASSLPGFYEQYF
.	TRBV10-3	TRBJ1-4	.	TGTGCCATCAGTGCAGGGAAGGCTAATGAAAAACTGTTTTTT	CAISAGKANEKLFF
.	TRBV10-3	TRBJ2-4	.	TGTGCCATCAGTGAATCGGTGGCCAAAAACATTCAGTACTTC	CAISESVAKNIQYF
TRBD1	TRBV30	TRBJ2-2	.	TGTGCCTGGAGTGTACTGGACAGGGAGGCCGGGGAGCTGTTTTTT	CAWSVLDREAGELFF
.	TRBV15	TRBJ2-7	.	TGTGCCACCAGCAGAGATAGTATAGGGGCGGACGAGCAGTACTTC	CATSRDSIGADEQYF
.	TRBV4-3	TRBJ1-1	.	TGCGCCAGCAGCCAAATGACAGAAATGAACACTGAAGCTTTCTTT	CASSQMTEMNTEAFF
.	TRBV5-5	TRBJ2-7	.	TGTGCCAGCAGCCTCAGGACAGCCTCCTCTTACTTC	CASSLRTASSYF
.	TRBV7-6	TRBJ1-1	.	TGTGCCAGCAGCTTAAAAGGGGTGGGTGGAGGGGACACTGAAGCTTTCTTT	CASSLKGVGGGDTEAFF
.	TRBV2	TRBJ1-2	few	TGTGCCAGCAGTGATCGTATGGCAGGTGATGGCTACACCTTC	CASSDRMAGDGYTF